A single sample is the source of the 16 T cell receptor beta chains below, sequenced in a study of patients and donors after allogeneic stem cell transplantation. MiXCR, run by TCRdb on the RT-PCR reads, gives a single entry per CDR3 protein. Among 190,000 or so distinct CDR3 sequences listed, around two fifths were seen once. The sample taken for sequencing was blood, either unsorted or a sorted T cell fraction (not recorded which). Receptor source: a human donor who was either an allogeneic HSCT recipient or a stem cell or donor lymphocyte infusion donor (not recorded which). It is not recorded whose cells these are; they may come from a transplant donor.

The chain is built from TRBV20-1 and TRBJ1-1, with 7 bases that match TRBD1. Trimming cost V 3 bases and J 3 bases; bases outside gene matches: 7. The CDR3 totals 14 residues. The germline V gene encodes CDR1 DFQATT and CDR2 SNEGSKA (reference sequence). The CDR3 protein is CSASRGGIDTEAFF. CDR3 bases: TGCAGTGCTAGCAGGGGGGGGATAGACACTGAAGCTTTCTTT.

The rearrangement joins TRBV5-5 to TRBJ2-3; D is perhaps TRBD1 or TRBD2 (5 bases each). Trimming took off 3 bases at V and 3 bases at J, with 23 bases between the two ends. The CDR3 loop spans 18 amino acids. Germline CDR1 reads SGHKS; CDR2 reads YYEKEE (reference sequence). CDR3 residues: CASSYGKWIAGTTDTQYF. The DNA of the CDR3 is TGTGCCAGCAGCTACGGAAAATGGATCGCAGGGACGACAGATACGCAGTATTTT.

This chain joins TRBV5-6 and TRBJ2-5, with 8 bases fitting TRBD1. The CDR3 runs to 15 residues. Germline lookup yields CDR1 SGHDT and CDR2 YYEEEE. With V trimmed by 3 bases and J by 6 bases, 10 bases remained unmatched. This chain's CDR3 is CASSWTGKGEKTQYF. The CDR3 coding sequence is TGTGCCAGCAGCTGGACAGGGAAAGGAGAAAAGACCCAGTACTTC.

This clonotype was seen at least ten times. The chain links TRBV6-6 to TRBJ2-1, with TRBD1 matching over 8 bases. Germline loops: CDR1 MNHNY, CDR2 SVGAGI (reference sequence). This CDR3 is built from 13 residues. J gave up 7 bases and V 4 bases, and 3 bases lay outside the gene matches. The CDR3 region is CASSSRGRNEQFF. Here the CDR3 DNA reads TGTGCCAGCAGTTCCAGGGGGCGAAATGAGCAGTTCTTC.

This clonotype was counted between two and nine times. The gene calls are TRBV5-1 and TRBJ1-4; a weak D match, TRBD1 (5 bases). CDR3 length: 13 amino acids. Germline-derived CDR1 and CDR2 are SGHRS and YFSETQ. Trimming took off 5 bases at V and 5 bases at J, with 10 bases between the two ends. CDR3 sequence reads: CASSRDGNEKLFF. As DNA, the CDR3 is TGCGCCAGCAGTCGGGACGGCAATGAAAAACTGTTTTTT.

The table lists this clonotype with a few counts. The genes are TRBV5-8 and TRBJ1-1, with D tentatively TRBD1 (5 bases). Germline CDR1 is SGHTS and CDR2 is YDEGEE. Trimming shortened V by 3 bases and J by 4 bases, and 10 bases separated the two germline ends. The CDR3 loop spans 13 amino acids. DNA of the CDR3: TGTGCCAGCAGCTACCGACAGCTCACTGAAGCTTTCTTT. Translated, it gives CASSYRQLTEAFF.

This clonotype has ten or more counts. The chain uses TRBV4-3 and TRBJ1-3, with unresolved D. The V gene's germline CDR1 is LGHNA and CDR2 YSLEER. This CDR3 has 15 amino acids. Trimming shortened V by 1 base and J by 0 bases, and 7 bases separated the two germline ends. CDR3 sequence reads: CASSQAGSSGNTIYF. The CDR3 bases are TGCGCCAGCAGCCAAGCGGGGAGCTCTGGAAACACCATATATTTT.

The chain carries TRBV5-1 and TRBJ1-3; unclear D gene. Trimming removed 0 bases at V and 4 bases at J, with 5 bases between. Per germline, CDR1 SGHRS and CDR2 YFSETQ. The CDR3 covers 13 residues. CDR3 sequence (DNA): TGCGCCAGCAGCTTGGGGCCGGGAAACACCATATATTTT. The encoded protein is CASSLGPGNTIYF. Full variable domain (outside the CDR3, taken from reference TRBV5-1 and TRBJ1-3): KAGVTQTPRYLIKTRGQQVTLSCSPISGHRSVSWYQQTPGQGLQFLFEYFSETQRNKGNFPGRFSGRQFSNSRSEMNVSTLELGDSALYLCASSLGPGNTIYFGEGSWLTVV.

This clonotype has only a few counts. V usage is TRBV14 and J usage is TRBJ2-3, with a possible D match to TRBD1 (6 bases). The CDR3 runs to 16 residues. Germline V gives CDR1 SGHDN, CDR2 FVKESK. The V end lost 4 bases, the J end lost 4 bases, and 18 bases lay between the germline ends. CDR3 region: CASSLGGTDGADTQYF. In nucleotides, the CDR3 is TGTGCCAGCAGCCTAGGGGGAACCGACGGGGCAGATACGCAGTATTTT. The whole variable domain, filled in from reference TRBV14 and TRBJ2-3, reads EAGVTQFPSHSVIEKGQTVTLRCDPISGHDNLYWYRRVMGKEIKFLLHFVKESKQDESGMPNNRFLAERTGGTYSTLKVQPAELEDSGVYFCASSLGGTDGADTQYFGPGTRLTVL.

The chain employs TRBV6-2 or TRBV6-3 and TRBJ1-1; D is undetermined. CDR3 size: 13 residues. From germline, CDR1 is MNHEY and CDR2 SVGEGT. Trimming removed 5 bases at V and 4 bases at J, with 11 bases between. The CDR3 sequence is CASSTLLATEAFF. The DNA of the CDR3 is TGTGCCAGCAGTACCCTATTGGCCACTGAAGCTTTCTTT.

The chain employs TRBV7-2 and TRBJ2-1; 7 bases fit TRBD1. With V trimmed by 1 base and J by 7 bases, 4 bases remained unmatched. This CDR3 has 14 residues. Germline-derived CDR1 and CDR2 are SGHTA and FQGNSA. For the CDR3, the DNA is TGTGCCAGCAGCTTAGAACAGGGGAGAAATGAGCAGTTCTTC. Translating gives CASSLEQGRNEQFF.

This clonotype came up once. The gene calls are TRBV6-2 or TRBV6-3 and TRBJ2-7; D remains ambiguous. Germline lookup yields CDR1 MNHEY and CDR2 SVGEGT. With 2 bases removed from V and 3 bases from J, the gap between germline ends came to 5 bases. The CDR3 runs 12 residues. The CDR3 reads CASSYEDYEQYF. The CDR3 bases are TGTGCCAGCAGTTACGAAGACTACGAGCAGTACTTC.

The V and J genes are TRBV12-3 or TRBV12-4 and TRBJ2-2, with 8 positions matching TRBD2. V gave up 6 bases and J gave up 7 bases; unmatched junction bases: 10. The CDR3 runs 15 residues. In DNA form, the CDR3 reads TGTGCCAGCAGACCCCGGGGGGGAAGAGGCGGGGAGCTGTTTTTT. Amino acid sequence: CASRPRGGRGGELFF.

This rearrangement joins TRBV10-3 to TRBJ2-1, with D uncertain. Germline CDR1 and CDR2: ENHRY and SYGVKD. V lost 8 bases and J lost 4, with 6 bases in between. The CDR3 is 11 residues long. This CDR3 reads CAISDYNEQFF. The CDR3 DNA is TGTGCCATCTCTGATTACAATGAGCAGTTCTTC.

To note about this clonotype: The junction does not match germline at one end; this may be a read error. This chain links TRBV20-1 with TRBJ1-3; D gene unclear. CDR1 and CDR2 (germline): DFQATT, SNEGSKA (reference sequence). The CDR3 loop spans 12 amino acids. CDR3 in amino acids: CSAREGGNTIYF. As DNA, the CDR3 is TGCAGTGCGAGAGAGGGCGGAAACACCATATATTTT.

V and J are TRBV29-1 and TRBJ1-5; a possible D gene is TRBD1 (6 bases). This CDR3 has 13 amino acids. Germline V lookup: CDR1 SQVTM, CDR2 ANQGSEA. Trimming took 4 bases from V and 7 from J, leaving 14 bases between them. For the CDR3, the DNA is TGCAGCGTTGGGCAGGGGATCCAACAGCCCCAGCATTTT. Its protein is CSVGQGIQQPQHF.